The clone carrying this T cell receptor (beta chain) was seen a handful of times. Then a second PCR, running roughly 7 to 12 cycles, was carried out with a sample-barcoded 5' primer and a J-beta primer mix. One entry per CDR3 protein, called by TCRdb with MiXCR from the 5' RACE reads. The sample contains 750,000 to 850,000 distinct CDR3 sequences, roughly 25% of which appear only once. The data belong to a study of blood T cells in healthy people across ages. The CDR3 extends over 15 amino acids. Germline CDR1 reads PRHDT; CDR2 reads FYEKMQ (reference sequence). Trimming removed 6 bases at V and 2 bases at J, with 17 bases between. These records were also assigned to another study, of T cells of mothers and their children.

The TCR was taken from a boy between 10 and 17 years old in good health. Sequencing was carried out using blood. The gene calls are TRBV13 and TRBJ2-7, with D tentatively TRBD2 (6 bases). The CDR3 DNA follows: TGTGCCAGCAGTGGCGGGGCAGGATTGGCCTACGAGCAGTACTTC. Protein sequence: CASSGGAGLAYEQYF.